Shown below are 3 T cell receptor beta chains from a single sample sequenced in a study of control samples from healthy donors and cancer patients. The method was immunoSEQ multiplex PCR; TCRdb's version includes in-frame clones alone and lacks a portion of them. The table has roughly 68,000 clones, 75% to 85% seen once. Material for sequencing was blood. The receptors derive from a man in his 60s in good health.

The chain joins TRBV9 to TRBJ1-4, with D maybe TRBD1 (5 bases). V was clipped by 3 bases and J by 0 bases, with 15 bases between them. The CDR3 spans 17 residues. The germline gives CDR1 SGDLS, CDR2 YYNGEE. The CDR3 nucleotides are TGTGCCAGCAGCGGACGTACAGGTTCAGCAACTAATGAAAAACTGTTTTTT. It yields the protein CASSGRTGSATNEKLFF.

In this sample, this clone is medium-sized. Mismatch with germline at one junction end may stem from a read error. This chain links TRBV29-1 with TRBJ2-5, with no clear D. The CDR3 covers 15 residues. From germline, CDR1 is SQVTM and CDR2 ANQGSEA. The chain's CDR3 is CSVEFWESPQGTQYF. In DNA form, the CDR3 reads TGCAGCGTTGAATTTTGGGAATCACCTCAAGGGACCCAGTACTTC.

About this clone itself: This specimen includes other DNA sequences encoding the same CDR3. The chain couples TRBV27 to TRBJ1-1; tentative D call: TRBD1 (5 bases). V shed 4 bases and J shed 8 bases, with 14 bases lying between them. This CDR3 region has 13 residues. From germline, CDR1 is MNHEY and CDR2 SMNVEV (reference sequence). CDR3 nucleotides: TGTGCCAGCAGTTATCAGGGAAGGACCGAAGCTTTCTTT. Translation gives CASSYQGRTEAFF.